A few counts support the clone carrying this TCR beta chain. The sample originates from a study of blood T cell repertoires in COVID-19. The wider study: T cells, B-cell-depleted T cells, or PBMCs provided the cDNA or gDNA that served as material.

Recruits, aged roughly 18 to 95 years, lived in 25 or so US areas. Clinical histories supplied by participants themselves formed the basis of cohort assignment. The authors' processing: For nucleated cells, counts were estimated from reference gene primer amplification. Profiling relied on immunoSEQ multiplex PCR, and the TCRdb table lists in-frame clones only, not all of them. V, J and clone size reflect that table, while D and trimming were determined from the DNA. The sample includes approximately 220,000 clones, more than 70% seen only once; the top ten take 7% to 8.5%. The CDR3 extends over 13 amino acids. CDR1 is ENHRY, CDR2 SYGVKD, per germline. The germline V and J ends were trimmed by 10 bases and 3 bases, with 15 bases remaining between them.

Input material: PBMCs or T cells enriched from blood (not recorded which). This chain uses TRBV10-3 with TRBJ1-1; weak D call: TRBD1 (6 bases). The TCR comes from a woman between 35 and 50 years old with acute COVID-19. The DNA for the CDR3 is TGTGCCAGCCGAAACAGGGACGACACTGAAGCTTTCTTT. This translates into CASRNRDDTEAFF.